This entry features one TCR beta chain sequence. These data belong to a study of blood T cell repertoires in COVID-19. Study context: Researchers got acute and convalescent COVID-19 samples from the United States, Italy and Spain. T cells, B-cell-depleted T cells, or PBMCs supplied cDNA or gDNA.

This CDR3 has 14 residues. V shed 6 bases, J shed 7 bases, and the junction held 4 bases outside the gene matches. The germline gives CDR1 MNHEY, CDR2 SVGAGI. Authors' data handling: Counts of nucleated cells, estimated from reference gene primer amplification, were obtained. Repertoires were generated with immunoSEQ multiplex PCR, while TCRdb's copy carries only in-frame clones and drops some. V, J and clone size derive from that table, while D and trimming were established from the DNA sequence. The profile shows about 160,000 clones, 84% of them singletons. This chain uses TRBV6-5 with TRBJ2-1; 12 bases line up with TRBD2. The TCR sequence derives from a man aged 18 to 29 with active or convalescent COVID-19. The specimen was peripheral blood. This chain's CDR3 is CASRTSGGENEQFF. The CDR3 DNA follows: TGTGCCAGCAGGACTAGCGGGGGTGAAAATGAGCAGTTCTTC.